This entry lists 9 T cell receptor beta chains sequenced from one sample in a study of T-cell memory formation after mild COVID-19. TCRdb itself ran the 5' RACE reads through MiXCR, one entry per CDR3 protein. The sample shows some 88,000 distinct CDR3 sequences, around a quarter of them seen only once. The sample taken for sequencing was PBMCs or a T cell subset sorted from them (not recorded which). Receptors were obtained from a young man who had mild COVID-19 (a few samples of this study predate the infection). Cell type and time point are not known.

This clonotype was detected only a few times. CDR3 DNA: TGCGCCAGCAGCCATGGGACACCCTTGGTCTACGAGCAGTACTTC. Translated: CASSHGTPLVYEQYF. The chain recombines TRBV4-1 with TRBJ2-7, with D possibly being TRBD1 (6 bases). Germline assignment: CDR1 MGHRA and CDR2 YSYEKL. This CDR3 has 15 amino acids. Trimming shortened V by 3 bases and J by 3 bases, and 15 bases separated the two germline ends.

The chain combines TRBV25-1 with TRBJ2-1; perhaps TRBD1 as D (5 bases). Germline CDR1 reads MGHDK; CDR2 reads SYGVNS. With 6 bases removed from V and 4 bases from J, the gap between germline ends came to 13 bases. CDR3 length: 14 amino acids. In nucleotides, the CDR3 is TGTGCCAGCAGCCCCTGGACACAATACAATGAGCAGTTCTTC. Translating it yields CASSPWTQYNEQFF.

This clonotype was recorded a few times. This chain connects TRBV6-1 to TRBJ1-1; D not certain. CDR1 is MNHNS, CDR2 SASEGT, per germline. This CDR3 contains 15 residues. V was shortened by 4 bases and J by 5 bases, with 17 bases between the two germline ends. The CDR3 coding sequence is TGTGCCAGCAGTGCCCGGGGTCTAGTAAGGACTGAAGCTTTCTTT. Translation: CASSARGLVRTEAFF.

The chain has TRBV7-8 and TRBJ2-7, with 8 bases that match TRBD1. V lost 6 bases to trimming and J lost 2 bases; unmatched junction nucleotides: 9. The CDR3 is 15 amino acids. Germline-derived CDR1 and CDR2 are SGHVS and FQNEAQ. CDR3 sequence (DNA): TGTGCCAGCAGTCCCCGGACAGGGAGTCCCTACGAGCAGTACTTC. Encoded protein: CASSPRTGSPYEQYF.

This clonotype was picked up a small number of times. CDR3 sequence reads: CASRTGTAYNEQFF. The CDR3, as DNA: TGTGCCAGCAGAACCGGGACAGCCTACAATGAGCAGTTCTTC. The genes are TRBV6-6 and TRBJ2-1; TRBD1 matches at 7 bases. CDR3 length: 14 amino acids. V lost 6 bases and J lost 2; bases outside the gene matches: 4. CDR1 is MNHNY and CDR2 is SVGAGI in the germline V gene (reference sequence).

The chain joins TRBV11-2 to TRBJ1-2; tentatively, D is TRBD1 (5 bases). CDR3 length: 16 residues. The V end was cut by 0 bases, the J end by 4 bases, with 15 bases between. Germline loops: CDR1 SGHAT, CDR2 FQNNGV. CDR3 region: CASSLDTEQVLYGYTF. CDR3 DNA sequence: TGTGCCAGCAGCTTAGATACGGAACAGGTCCTCTATGGCTACACCTTC.

This sequence joins TRBV5-1 and TRBJ2-3; D gene unclear. The CDR3 sequence is 15 residues long. Trimming cost V 4 bases and J 0 bases, with 12 bases left between them. The germline gives CDR1 SGHRS, CDR2 YFSETQ. The CDR3 spells CASSPAETSTDTQYF. CDR3 DNA sequence: TGCGCCAGCAGCCCCGCCGAGACTAGCACAGATACGCAGTATTTT.

This chain joins TRBV5-1 and TRBJ2-5; either TRBD1 or TRBD2 may supply D (5 bases each). Trimming took off 4 bases at V and 4 bases at J, with 14 bases between the two ends. The germline V gene encodes CDR1 SGHRS and CDR2 YFSETQ. The CDR3 totals 14 residues. The CDR3 DNA sequence: TGCGCCAGCAGCGGAACCCGGGACGTAGAGACCCAGTACTTC. Encoded protein: CASSGTRDVETQYF.

The V call is TRBV28, the J call TRBJ1-1, with TRBD1 matching 8 bases. The CDR3 sequence is 13 residues long. V trimming: 6 bases; J trimming: 6 bases; junction bases outside the gene matches: 6. Germline CDR1 reads MDHEN; CDR2 reads SYDVKM. CDR3 amino acids: CASSLDRVAEAFF. CDR3 bases: TGTGCCAGCAGCCTGGACAGGGTCGCTGAAGCTTTCTTT.